Listed here are 8 T cell receptor beta chains from one sample, sequenced in a study of T cell clonality in common variable immunodeficiency. Measured with immunoSEQ multiplex PCR; TCRdb has only the in-frame clones, and not every one. In total the sample includes 40,000 to 50,000 clones, none of them seen once. Sequenced material: peripheral blood mononuclear cells. The receptors were sampled from a person between 18 and 75 years old in good health.

This clone was seen at least ten times. The CDR3 loop reads CASSPHRDRGTGNEKLFF. The part of the CDR3 DNA that was read is TGTGCCAGCAGCCCACACCGGGACAGGGGAACAGGGAATGAAAAA. The gene calls are TRBV4-2 and TRBJ1-4; TRBD1 agrees at 10 bases. The missing CDR3 end, 3 residues past where the read stops, is filled in from the germline J gene. In germline, CDR1 is LGHNA, CDR2 YNFKEQ. With V trimmed by 4 bases and J by 5 bases, 13 bases remained unmatched. There are 18 residues in the CDR3.

This clone was recorded a few times. The read ends 3 residues before the CDR3 terminus; that terminus is restored from the germline J gene. Other DNA sequences from this sample encode an identical CDR3 as well. This rearrangement joins TRBV19 to TRBJ2-7, with D possibly being TRBD1 (6 bases). V lost 0 bases to trimming and J lost 3 bases, with 15 bases between them. CDR1 and CDR2 (germline): LNHDA, SQIVND (reference sequence). CDR3 length equals 16 residues. The DNA read from the CDR3 is TGTGCCAGTAGTATAGATCTGGACAGTTACCTCTACGAG. It specifies CASSIDLDSYLYE. The entire CDR3 protein is CASSIDLDSYLYEQYF.

This clone has ten or more counts. Read data end 3 residues before the CDR3 end; the end is taken from the germline J gene. The chain carries TRBV6-4 and TRBJ1-5; D unresolved. The CDR3 length is 13 residues. Germline lookup yields CDR1 MRHNA and CDR2 SNTAGT. V was trimmed by 6 bases and J by 6 bases, leaving 12 bases between them. The sequenced part of the CDR3 DNA is TGTGCCAGCAGCGGGGAAGAGGGTCAGCCC. Translation: CASSGEEGQP. From start to end, the CDR3 is CASSGEEGQPQHF.

As regards this clone: Read sequence stops 3 residues before the CDR3 end, and the germline J gene provides the missing end. The gene calls are TRBV11-3 and TRBJ2-7; weak D call: TRBD1 (7 bases). The germline CDR1 and CDR2 sequences are SGHNT and YENEEA. Trimming left V 3 bases short and J 5 bases short, with 14 bases between. This CDR3 contains 14 residues. The CDR3 here is CASSLTGTRHEQYF. The CDR3 bases that were read are TGTGCCAGCAGCTTGACAGGGACTCGGCACGAG.

With respect to this clone: The junction departs from the called germline gene at one end, perhaps through a read error. The missing CDR3 end, 3 residues past where the read stops, is filled in from the germline J gene. The sample contains more than one DNA sequence encoding this CDR3. The chain has TRBV30 and TRBJ1-3, with 7 nucleotides matching TRBD1. The CDR3 has 15 residues. Germline CDR1 GTSNPN, CDR2 SVGIG (reference sequence). The covered CDR3 bases are TGTGCCTGGAGTCGACAGGGTGTGGCTGGAAACACG. This gives the protein CAWSRQGVAGNT. The full-length CDR3 reads as CAWSRQGVAGNTIYF.

As concerns this clone: The read ends 3 residues shy of where the CDR3 ends; the end is completed using the germline J gene. V is TRBV6-1 and J is TRBJ2-4, with no clear D. Germline-derived CDR1 and CDR2 are MNHNS and SASEGT. The CDR3 covers 11 residues. The CDR3 here is CASSAVYGQYF. Incomplete CDR3 DNA: TGTGCCAGCAGTGCGGTCTATGGT.

In this sample, this clone turned up many times. The sequence runs out 3 residues before the end of the CDR3; the remainder is reconstructed from the germline J gene. The chain employs TRBV29-1 and TRBJ2-7; 10 bases are shared with TRBD2. J lost 1 base, V lost 6 bases, and 6 bases had no gene match. Germline CDR1 and CDR2: SQVTM and ANQGSEA. The CDR3 has 14 residues. The sequenced CDR3 bases are TGCAGCGTCTTCACTAGCGGGGTTTCCTACGAG. It specifies CSVFTSGVSYE. The full CDR3 reads CSVFTSGVSYEQYF.

This clone was picked up many times. CDR3 in amino acids: CASSEVRVQPQHF. Incomplete CDR3 DNA: TGTGCCAGCAGTGAAGTGCGGGTCCAGCCC. V is TRBV2 and J is TRBJ1-5, with D uncertain. The read comes to an end 3 residues before the CDR3 does, leaving the germline J gene to fill in the end. CDR1 and CDR2 from the germline V gene are SNHLY and FYNNEI. This CDR3 is built from 13 residues. V was shortened by 1 base and J by 7 bases, with 8 bases between the two germline ends. Full variable domain (missing parts from reference TRBV2 and TRBJ1-5): EPEVTQTPSHQVTQMGQEVILRCVPISNHLYFYWYRQILGQKVEFLVSFYNNEISEKSEIFDDQFSVERPDGSNFTLKIRSTKLEDSAMYFCASSEVRVQPQHFGDGTRLSIL.